This T cell receptor (beta chain) was observed in a study of OX40 agonist ivuxolimab in advanced cancers. Study information: Ivuxolimab, which patients received intravenously every 2 weeks, was dosed at 0.01 to 10 mg/kg. Patients in dose escalation had liver, melanoma, kidney or head and neck cancers. 30% to 40% of patients had received prior checkpoint inhibitor therapy.

Germline V gives CDR1 SGHTA, CDR2 FQGNSA. The CDR3 covers 14 residues. V gave up 3 bases and J gave up 6 bases, with 14 bases separating them. Produced via immunoSEQ multiplex PCR; TCRdb's table is partial and in-frame only. This repertoire shows over 60,000 clones, about nine tenths found once; its top ten account for 2% to 2.5%. J is TRBJ1-1 and V is TRBV7-2; weak D call: TRBD1 (6 bases). The sequencing here drew on CD4+ or CD8+ T cells sorted from blood, taken in a trial of the OX40 agonist ivuxolimab. The receptor's source is an adult with an advanced solid tumor such as melanoma, head and neck, liver or kidney cancer. The CDR3 spells CASSLGAGAPEAFF. Here the CDR3 DNA reads TGTGCCAGCAGCTTGGGGGCAGGGGCGCCTGAAGCTTTCTTT.